Listed here is a single T cell receptor beta chain. TCRdb's table, derived via immunoSEQ multiplex PCR, lists solely in-frame clones and lacks some. The repertoire holds approximately 140,000 clones, with around 90% as singletons. This record belongs to a study of T cell responses to AZD1222 COVID-19 vaccine. This CDR3 spans 14 amino acids. The ends lost 4 bases at V and 5 bases at J; junction bases unmatched: 0. CDR1 is SGHVS, CDR2 FQNEAQ, per germline. The rearrangement uses TRBV7-8 and TRBJ1-6; 9 bases map to TRBD1. The source was peripheral blood, collected 28 days after the second AZD1222 dose. The source of this sequence is an adult who received the AZD1222 COVID-19 vaccine. The CDR3 bases are TGTGCCAGCAGCTGGACAGGGGATAATTCACCCCTCCACTTT. Its protein is CASSWTGDNSPLHF. Complete variable domain (other parts from reference TRBV7-8 and TRBJ1-6): GAGVSQSPRYKVAKRGQDVALRCDPISGHVSLFWYQQALGQGPEFLTYFQNEAQLDKSGLPSDRFFAERPEGSVSTLKIQRTQQEDSAVYLCASSWTGDNSPLHFGNGTRLTVT.